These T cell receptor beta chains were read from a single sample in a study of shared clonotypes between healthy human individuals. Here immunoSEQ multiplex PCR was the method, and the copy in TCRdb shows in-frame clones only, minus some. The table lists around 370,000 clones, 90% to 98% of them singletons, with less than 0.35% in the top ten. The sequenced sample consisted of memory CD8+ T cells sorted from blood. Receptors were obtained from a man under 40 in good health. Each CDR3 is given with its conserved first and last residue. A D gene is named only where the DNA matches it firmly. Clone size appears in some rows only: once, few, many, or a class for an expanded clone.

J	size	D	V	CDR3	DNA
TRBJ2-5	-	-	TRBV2	CASSEVGGDFGTQYF	TGTGCCAGCAGTGAAGTGGGGGGTGACTTCGGGACCCAGTACTTC
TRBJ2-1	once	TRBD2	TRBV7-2	CASSFSLAGEDNEQFF	TGTGCCAGCAGCTTCTCACTAGCGGGAGAGGACAATGAGCAGTTCTTC
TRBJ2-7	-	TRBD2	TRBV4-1	CASSQLEIAGGYEQYF	TGCGCCAGCAGTCAACTAGAGATAGCGGGAGGGTACGAGCAGTACTTC
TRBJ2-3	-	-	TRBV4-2	CASSQDEQATNTQYF	TGTGCCAGCAGCCAAGATGAACAGGCTACTAATACGCAGTATTTT
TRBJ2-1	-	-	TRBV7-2	CASSSARLNEQFF	TGTGCCAGCAGCTCCGCTAGACTAAATGAGCAGTTCTTC
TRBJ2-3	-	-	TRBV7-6	CASSAGQRTDTQYF	TGTGCCAGCAGCGCCGGACAGAGAACAGATACGCAGTATTTT
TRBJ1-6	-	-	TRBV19	CASSIDRRSPLHF	TGTGCCAGTAGTATAGACAGGCGATCACCCCTCCACTTT
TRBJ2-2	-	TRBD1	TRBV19	CASSDWDRINTGELFF	TGTGCCAGTAGCGATTGGGACAGGATAAACACCGGGGAGCTGTTTTTT
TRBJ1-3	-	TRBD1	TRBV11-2	CASRLQGALVPGNTIYF	TGTGCCAGCAGACTACAGGGGGCCCTGGTTCCTGGAAACACCATATATTTT
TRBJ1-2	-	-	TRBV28	CASRTTVKANYGYTF	TGTGCCAGCAGGACGACAGTGAAAGCTAACTATGGCTACACCTTC
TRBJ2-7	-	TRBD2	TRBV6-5	CASRLGTSGYEQYF	TGTGCCAGCAGACTCGGGACTAGCGGGTACGAGCAGTACTTC
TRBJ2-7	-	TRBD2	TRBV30	CAWSGGTSGAYEQYF	TGTGCCTGGAGTGGGGGGACTAGTGGGGCATACGAGCAGTACTTC
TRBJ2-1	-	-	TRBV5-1	CASSFGPNEQFF	TGCGCCAGCAGCTTTGGCCCCAATGAGCAGTTCTTC
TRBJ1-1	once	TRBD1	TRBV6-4	CASSHVRGRGGHTMNTEAFF	TGTGCCAGCAGCCATGTCAGGGGGCGTGGTGGCCACACTATGAACACTGAAGCTTTCTTT
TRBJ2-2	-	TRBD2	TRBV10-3	CAISASGVNTGELFF	TGTGCCATCAGTGCCAGCGGGGTTAACACCGGGGAGCTGTTTTTT
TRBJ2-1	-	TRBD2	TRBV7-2	CASSLGLAGPNEQFF	TGTGCCAGCAGCTTAGGTCTAGCGGGACCCAATGAGCAGTTCTTC
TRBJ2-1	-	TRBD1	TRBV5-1	CASSLGQGSTYNEQFF	TGCGCCAGCAGCTTGGGACAGGGTTCTACCTACAATGAGCAGTTCTTC
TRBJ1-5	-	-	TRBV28	CASSYQRDNQPQHF	TGTGCCAGCAGCTACCAAAGGGACAATCAGCCCCAGCATTTT
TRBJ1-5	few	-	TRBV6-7	CASSLSPQHF	TGTGCCAGCAGTCTAAGTCCCCAGCATTTT
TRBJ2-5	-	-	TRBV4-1	CASSRLVRETQYF	TGCGCCAGCAGCCGGTTAGTGAGAGAGACCCAGTACTTC
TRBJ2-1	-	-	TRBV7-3	CASSFIGTGSEQFF	TGTGCCAGCAGCTTTATCGGTACGGGTAGTGAGCAGTTCTTC
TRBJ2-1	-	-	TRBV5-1	CASSLAWQGSYNEQFF	TGCGCCAGCAGCTTGGCCTGGCAGGGCTCCTACAATGAGCAGTTCTTC
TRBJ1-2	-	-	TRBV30	CAWSVRDRGGYTF	TGTGCCTGGAGTGTCCGTGACAGAGGGGGCTACACCTTC
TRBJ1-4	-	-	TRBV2	CASSDEKLFF	TGTGCCAGCAGTGATGAAAAACTGTTTTTT
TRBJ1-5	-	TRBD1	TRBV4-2	CASSPDRDNQPQHF	TGTGCCAGCAGCCCTGACAGGGACAATCAGCCCCAGCATTTT
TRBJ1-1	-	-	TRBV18	CASSPGNTEAFF	TGTGCCAGCTCACCAGGGAACACTGAAGCTTTCTTT
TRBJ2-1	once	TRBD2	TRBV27	CASRLRLAGGSQDEQFF	TGTGCCAGCAGACTCAGACTAGCGGGAGGTTCACAAGATGAGCAGTTCTTC
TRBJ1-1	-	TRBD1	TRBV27	CASSGQGSKAFF	TGTGCCAGCAGTGGACAGGGAAGTAAGGCTTTCTTT
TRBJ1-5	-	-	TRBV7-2	CASSLELDQPQHF	TGTGCCAGCAGCTTAGAGTTGGATCAGCCCCAGCATTTT
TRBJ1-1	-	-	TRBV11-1	CASSFPDTEAFF	TGTGCCAGCAGCTTTCCGGATACTGAAGCTTTCTTT
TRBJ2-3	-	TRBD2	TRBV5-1	CASSILAGRTDTQYF	TGCGCCAGCAGCATTCTAGCGGGCCGCACAGATACGCAGTATTTT